This TCR beta chain is from a study of cytotoxic CD8 clonotypes in ibrutinib-treated CLL. Looking at the study overall: Per sample, productive templates averaged around 250,000 and productive rearrangements averaged 94,082.

The germline CDR1 and CDR2 sequences are SGDLS and YYNGEE. The V segment lost 3 bases and the J segment 9 bases; nucleotides outside the gene matches: 9. The CDR3 is made up of 13 amino acids. Repertoires were generated with immunoSEQ multiplex PCR, while TCRdb's copy carries only in-frame clones and drops some. The sample shows 140,000 to 150,000 clones, around 76% of them seen only once. The J gene is TRBJ2-7, the V gene TRBV9, with TRBD1 matching over 7 bases. The receptor was isolated from a human donor with chronic lymphocytic leukemia. Sequencing was performed on PBMCs, taken after 24 months of ibrutinib treatment. The CDR3 nucleotides read TGTGCCAGCAGCGCCGGGACAGCTTCTGGGCAGTACTTC. Protein product: CASSAGTASGQYF.